These 23 T cell receptor beta chains were all obtained from the same sample, sequenced in a study of CD8+ T cells in alopecia areata. Following extraction, RNA underwent reverse transcription to cDNA, which served as the sequencing template. Sequencing used immunoSEQ multiplex PCR; TCRdb keeps in-frame clones, though not all of them. The repertoire holds 150,000 to 200,000 clones, around 60% seen once, with roughly 1.3% in the top ten. Treatment denoted: oral pan-JAK inhibitor, 5-10 mg twice daily. The specimen comprised CD4+ T cells sorted from blood, sampled around week 50, from a patient treated with tofacitinib. The source of these receptors is a human donor with alopecia areata.

The count of this clone is one. The chain couples TRBV2 to TRBJ1-6; no reliable D call. The germline CDR1 and CDR2 sequences are SNHLY and FYNNEI. The germline V and J ends were trimmed by 1 base and 10 bases, with 8 bases remaining between them. The CDR3 is 13 amino acids. The CDR3 DNA follows: TGTGCCAGCAGTGAAGTTCACAGATCACCCCTCCACTTT. Its protein is CASSEVHRSPLHF.

This clone showed up just a few times. This sequence joins TRBV29-1 and TRBJ1-4; D gene unclear. Germline lookup yields CDR1 SQVTM and CDR2 ANQGSEA. V was trimmed by 5 bases and J by 4 bases, leaving 11 bases between them. The CDR3 runs to 13 residues. CDR3 DNA: TGCAGCGTTCGTGCCTCGGGTAATGAAAAACTGTTTTTT. Its protein product is CSVRASGNEKLFF.

The gene calls are TRBV29-1 and TRBJ1-1, with D uncertain. The CDR3 totals 11 residues. Trimming shortened V by 4 bases and J by 5 bases, and 8 bases separated the two germline ends. CDR1 and CDR2 (germline): SQVTM, ANQGSEA. In nucleotides, the CDR3 is TGCAGCGTTGTAGGGATGACTGAAGCTTTCTTT. Its translation: CSVVGMTEAFF.

The chain employs TRBV30 and TRBJ1-1; a weak D match, TRBD1 (5 bases). Germline-derived CDR1 and CDR2 are GTSNPN and SVGIG (reference sequence). Trimming stripped 1 base from V and 1 base from J, with 7 bases between. The CDR3 covers 13 residues. The CDR3 region is CAWSGGSNTEAFF. The CDR3 coding sequence is TGTGCCTGGAGTGGGGGGTCGAACACTGAAGCTTTCTTT.

This chain uses TRBV5-1 with TRBJ2-3; D possibly corresponds to TRBD1 (6 bases). The V gene lost 4 bases and the J gene lost 5 bases, with 14 bases spanning the gap. The germline gives CDR1 SGHRS, CDR2 YFSETQ. CDR3 size: 14 residues. CDR3 DNA: TGCGCCAGCAGCATCGACAGGTTCGAAGATACGCAGTATTTT. This codes for CASSIDRFEDTQYF.

CDR3 nucleotides: TGTGCCAGCAGCTCGTCCGGCAGAGCGAACACTGAAGCTTTCTTT. Encoded protein: CASSSSGRANTEAFF. The V gene is TRBV5-6, the J gene TRBJ1-1; no clear D. The CDR3 contains 15 residues. V gave up 3 bases and J gave up 1 base, with 13 bases separating them. From germline, CDR1 is SGHDT and CDR2 YYEEEE.

This sequence joins TRBV5-6 and TRBJ1-2; tentatively, D is TRBD1 (6 bases). The germline gives CDR1 SGHDT, CDR2 YYEEEE. There are 14 residues in the CDR3. Trimming removed 6 bases from V and 6 bases from J, with 18 bases in between. The CDR3 DNA sequence: TGTGCCAGCACCCAAAGGGGGAGTGCGAATGGCTACACCTTC. This gives the protein CASTQRGSANGYTF.

Worth noting for this clone: Germline is not matched at one junction end, which may reflect a read error. The chain employs TRBV5-1 and TRBJ2-4, with TRBD1 matching over 7 bases. Germline V CDR1 and CDR2: SGHRS, YFSETQ. This CDR3 comprises 15 residues. CDR3 sequence (DNA): TGCGCCAGCAGCACCACCGGGACAGCCCAAAACATTCAGTACTTC. It translates to CASSTTGTAQNIQYF.

V is TRBV25-1 and J is TRBJ2-5; TRBD2 is a possible D gene (5 bases). CDR3 length equals 12 residues. The V gene's germline CDR1 is MGHDK and CDR2 SYGVNS. The V end lost 6 bases, the J end lost 2 bases, and 7 bases lay between the germline ends. The CDR3 DNA reads as TGTGCCAGCAGAGCGGATCAAGAGACCCAGTACTTC. Encoded protein: CASRADQETQYF.

The chain joins TRBV30 to TRBJ1-3, with TRBD1 matching over 7 bases. Germline V lookup: CDR1 GTSNPN, CDR2 SVGIG (reference sequence). The CDR3 is made up of 15 amino acids. Trimming cost V 7 bases and J 0 bases; bases outside gene matches: 9. CDR3 sequence reads: CAFSGQVISGNTIYF. The CDR3 DNA reads as TGTGCCTTCTCAGGACAGGTCATCTCTGGAAACACCATATATTTT.

V usage is TRBV29-1 and J usage is TRBJ1-2, with D uncertain. CDR3 length: 13 residues. The V end lost 3 bases, the J end lost 0 bases, and 8 bases lay between the germline ends. From germline, CDR1 is SQVTM and CDR2 ANQGSEA. CDR3 nucleotide sequence: TGCAGCGTTGACCCTCAAGCTAACTATGGCTACACCTTC. Protein product: CSVDPQANYGYTF.

The rearrangement uses TRBV7-2 and TRBJ2-7; the D gene is possibly TRBD1 (6 bases). The V gene lost 1 base and the J gene lost 0 bases, with 7 bases spanning the gap. From germline, CDR1 is SGHTA and CDR2 FQGNSA. This CDR3 has 14 residues. The CDR3 DNA follows: TGTGCCAGCAGCTTAGACAGGGACTCCTACGAGCAGTACTTC. It is translated as CASSLDRDSYEQYF.

CDR3 amino acids: CASSYSESSEQYF. Here the CDR3 DNA reads TGTGCCAGCAGCTATAGCGAGTCTAGCGAGCAGTACTTC. The chain couples TRBV7-2 to TRBJ2-7, with D possibly TRBD2 on 5 matching bases. Germline CDR1 and CDR2: SGHTA and FQGNSA. Trimming pared 4 bases from V and 6 bases from J, leaving 13 bases between. The CDR3 length is 13 residues.

The gene calls are TRBV5-1 and TRBJ1-1; possibly TRBD1 for D (6 bases). Germline CDR1 and CDR2: SGHRS and YFSETQ. With 3 bases removed from V and 7 bases from J, the gap between germline ends came to 13 bases. CDR3 length: 13 amino acids. In DNA form, the CDR3 reads TGCGCCAGCAGCTCGACAGGAGCCGTTGAAGCTTTCTTT. Encoded protein: CASSSTGAVEAFF.

The chain combines TRBV18 with TRBJ2-1; 12 bases agree with TRBD2. V shed 6 bases, J shed 5 bases, and the junction held 5 bases outside the gene matches. CDR1 is KGHSH and CDR2 is LQKENI in the germline V gene. The CDR3 is 15 amino acids. The CDR3 DNA follows: TGTGCCAGCTCCGCACTAGCGGGGGGCGACAATGAGCAGTTCTTC. Its protein product is CASSALAGGDNEQFF.

CDR3 coding DNA: TGTGCCTGGAGTGGCAACCAAGAGACCCAGTACTTC. Protein product: CAWSGNQETQYF. The V call is TRBV30, the J call TRBJ2-5; unclear D gene. The CDR3 has 12 residues. CDR1 GTSNPN and CDR2 SVGIG come from the germline V gene (reference sequence). Trimming stripped 1 base from V and 0 bases from J, with 3 bases between.

This clone was counted a few times. This chain uses TRBV4-3 with TRBJ2-3; tentatively, D is TRBD1 or TRBD2 (5 bases each). V dropped 0 bases and J dropped 4 bases, with 8 bases sitting between them. The CDR3 loop spans 14 amino acids. Looked up from germline, CDR1 is LGHNA and CDR2 is YSLEER. CDR3 amino acids: CASSQDGASDTQYF. The CDR3 DNA follows: TGCGCCAGCAGCCAAGACGGGGCTTCAGATACGCAGTATTTT.

The chain is built from TRBV29-1 and TRBJ1-1; a weak D match, TRBD1 (6 bases). Looked up from germline, CDR1 is SQVTM and CDR2 is ANQGSEA. Trimming pared 6 bases from V and 8 bases from J, leaving 16 bases between. The CDR3 is 12 amino acids. CDR3 amino acids: CSVDRQTGEAFF. In DNA form, the CDR3 reads TGCAGCGTGGACAGACAGACCGGAGAAGCTTTCTTT.

This chain uses TRBV4-3 with TRBJ2-7, with D possibly TRBD1 on 6 matching bases. Germline V CDR1 and CDR2: LGHNA, YSLEER. Between the trimmed V and J ends, which lost 4 bases and 4 bases, there was a span of 11 bases. The CDR3 covers 13 residues. This CDR3 is CASSLQGTYEQYF. The CDR3 nucleotides read TGCGCCAGCAGCCTACAGGGAACGTACGAGCAGTACTTC.

CDR3 sequence reads: CSVEDSGTGPTDTQYF. The CDR3 DNA reads TGCAGCGTTGAAGACTCTGGGACAGGGCCCACAGATACGCAGTATTTT. The chain joins TRBV29-1 to TRBJ2-3, with 9 nucleotides matching TRBD1. The CDR3 loop spans 16 amino acids. CDR1 is SQVTM and CDR2 is ANQGSEA in the germline V gene. Trimming took 0 bases from V and 2 from J; bases not matched to a gene: 6.

The chain is built from TRBV28 and TRBJ2-7, with D possibly matching TRBD1 (5 bases). V lost 6 bases and J 7 bases, leaving 13 bases between the germline ends. This CDR3 is built from 12 residues. Germline CDR1 reads MDHEN; CDR2 reads SYDVKM. For the CDR3, the DNA is TGTGCCAGCAGCTCAGGGATACGGGAGCAGTACTTC. The encoded protein is CASSSGIREQYF.

In nucleotides, the CDR3 is TGCGCCAGCAGCCAAGATTTTGGATCCACTAACACCGGGGAGCTGTTTTTT. The encoded protein is CASSQDFGSTNTGELFF. This chain connects TRBV4-3 to TRBJ2-2; D not resolved. The germline V gene encodes CDR1 LGHNA and CDR2 YSLEER. The CDR3 spans 17 residues. V lost 0 bases to trimming and J lost 2 bases, with 13 bases between them.

As regards this clone: An end of the junction does not agree with germline; a read error may underlie this. The chain couples TRBV19 to TRBJ1-1, with D unresolved. Germline assignment: CDR1 LNHDA and CDR2 SQIVND (reference sequence). The CDR3 loop spans 8 amino acids. CDR3 region: CAAGETFF. The CDR3 DNA sequence: TGTGCCGCAGGTGAAACTTTCTTT.